Presented here are 11 T cell receptor beta chains from one specimen sequenced in a study of long-term antiretroviral therapy in people with HIV. Running of the v3.0 immunoSEQ assay took place at survey level. TCRdb's copy holds only in-frame clones and misses some; the assay was immunoSEQ multiplex PCR. The sample records 30,000 to 50,000 clones, approximately 85% being singletons. This sample comprised unsorted PBMCs, obtained 3.1 years after starting antiretroviral therapy. These TCRs come from a woman between 50 and 59 years old with HIV.

The V and J genes are TRBV5-4 and TRBJ2-1; 14 bases line up with TRBD2. Germline CDR1 SGHNT, CDR2 YYREEE (reference sequence). J was trimmed by 4 bases and V by 0 bases; bases with no gene match: 12. The CDR3 sequence is 20 residues long. The CDR3 DNA reads as TGTGCCAGCAGCTTGGCCCTCGGCCAGACTAGCGGGGGGGAATACAATGAGCAGTTCTTC. Its translation is CASSLALGQTSGGEYNEQFF.

The chain combines TRBV9 with TRBJ1-6; D call uncertain. Trimming cost V 3 bases and J 9 bases, with 16 bases left between them. The V gene's germline CDR1 is SGDLS and CDR2 YYNGEE. There are 15 residues in the CDR3. The CDR3 bases are TGTGCCAGCAGCGAGGCGTCTGTCGGGTCTTCACCCCTCCACTTT. The encoded protein is CASSEASVGSSPLHF.

There are a few counts of this clone. This chain links TRBV6-4 with TRBJ2-7; 10 bases line up with TRBD2. Trimming removed 5 bases from V and 7 bases from J; junction bases left unmatched: 8. Germline V gene data show CDR1 as MRHNA and CDR2 as SNTAGT. The CDR3 is 14 amino acids. The CDR3 reads CASSPSGGAGEQYF. In DNA, the CDR3 is TGTGCCAGCAGTCCGAGCGGGGGGGCCGGGGAGCAGTACTTC.

The CDR3 here is CASSPPGIETQYF. CDR3 sequence (DNA): TGTGCCAGCTCACCGCCGGGAATAGAGACCCAGTACTTC. The rearrangement uses TRBV18 and TRBJ2-5, with D perhaps matching TRBD2 (5 bases). This CDR3 contains 13 residues. CDR1 KGHSH and CDR2 LQKENI come from the germline V gene. V lost 3 bases, J lost 4 bases, and 9 bases lay in between.

This chain connects TRBV10-3 to TRBJ1-5, with a tentative D call TRBD1 (5 bases). V lost 10 bases, J lost 5 bases, and 15 bases lay in between. This CDR3 is 13 amino acids long. The V gene's germline CDR1 is ENHRY and CDR2 SYGVKD. DNA of the CDR3: TGTGCCACAGGGACGGAGAGGGATCAGCCCCAGCATTTT. It specifies CATGTERDQPQHF.

V and J are TRBV6-1 and TRBJ2-2; D not certain. Trimming cost V 5 bases and J 6 bases, with 10 bases left between them. There are 13 residues in the CDR3. Germline V gives CDR1 MNHNS, CDR2 SASEGT. The CDR3 DNA reads as TGTGCCAGCAGTTTCTCTAGTTCCGGGGAGCTGTTTTTT. Its translation is CASSFSSSGELFF.

The V and J genes are TRBV5-1 and TRBJ1-2; D call uncertain. Trimming cost V 0 bases and J 5 bases, with 11 bases left between them. The CDR3 spans 14 residues. The V gene's germline CDR1 is SGHRS and CDR2 YFSETQ. The CDR3 protein is CASSLDSRHYGYTF. The CDR3 DNA sequence: TGCGCCAGCAGCTTGGATTCCCGGCATTATGGCTACACCTTC.

The genes are TRBV7-9 and TRBJ2-3; D is unclear. There are 12 residues in the CDR3. The ends were cut back, 2 bases at V and 5 bases at J, with 5 bases in the middle. Per germline, CDR1 SEHNR and CDR2 FQNEAQ (reference sequence). CDR3 sequence (DNA): TGTGCCAGCAGCTTACCCGAAGATACGCAGTATTTT. This translates into CASSLPEDTQYF.

J is TRBJ2-6 and V is TRBV7-3, with a weak D call TRBD2 (5 bases). CDR3 size: 13 residues. Germline lookup yields CDR1 SGHTA and CDR2 FQGTGA. Trimming left V 5 bases short and J 9 bases short, with 11 bases between. DNA of the CDR3: TGTGCCAGCAGCCTCTCTGAGGGCAACGTCCTGACTTTC. As protein: CASSLSEGNVLTF.

The chain joins TRBV27 to TRBJ1-2; no clear D gene. The CDR3 runs to 12 residues. V was cut by 6 bases and J by 9 bases, with 14 bases left in between. Germline V gene data show CDR1 as MNHEY and CDR2 as SMNVEV (reference sequence). CDR3 nucleotides: TGTGCCAGCAGACTGGAGGGAGGGAGCTACACCTTC. This sequence encodes CASRLEGGSYTF.

The V call is TRBV27, the J call TRBJ2-7; TRBD2 matches 11 bases. The J segment lost 2 bases and the V segment lost 2 bases, leaving 5 bases of the junction unmatched. Germline CDR1 and CDR2: MNHEY and SMNVEV (reference sequence). This CDR3 has 16 amino acids. CDR3 in amino acids: CASSLGLAGGTYEQYF. In DNA form, the CDR3 reads TGTGCCAGCAGTTTAGGGCTAGCGGGGGGCACCTACGAGCAGTACTTC.